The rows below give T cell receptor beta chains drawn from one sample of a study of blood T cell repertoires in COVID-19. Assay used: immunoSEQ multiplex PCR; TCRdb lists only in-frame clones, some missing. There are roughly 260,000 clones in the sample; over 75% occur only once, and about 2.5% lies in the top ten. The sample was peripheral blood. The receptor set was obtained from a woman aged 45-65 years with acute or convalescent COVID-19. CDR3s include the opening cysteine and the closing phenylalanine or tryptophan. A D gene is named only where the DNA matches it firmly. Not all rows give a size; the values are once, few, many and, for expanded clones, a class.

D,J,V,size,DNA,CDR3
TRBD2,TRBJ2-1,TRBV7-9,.,TGTGCCAGCAGCTCGGGACTAGCGGGAGGGCTTACTGAGCAGTTCTTC,CASSSGLAGGLTEQFF
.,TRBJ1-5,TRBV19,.,TGTGCCAGTAGTTTGGGGAATTCGGGACAGCCCCAGCATTTT,CASSLGNSGQPQHF
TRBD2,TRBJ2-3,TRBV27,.,TGTGCCAGCAGTTTTCACGGGACTAGCGGGAGGGCCTATCTGGGCACAGATACGCAGTATTTT,CASSFHGTSGRAYLGTDTQYF
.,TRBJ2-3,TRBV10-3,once,TGTGCCATCAGCGAGGGGCGGGCTAGCACAGATACGCAGTATTTT,CAISEGRASTDTQYF
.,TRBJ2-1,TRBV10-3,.,TGTGCCATTCGACAGGGGGCGGCGGGAGGGCCCAATGAGCAGTTCTTC,CAIRQGAAGGPNEQFF
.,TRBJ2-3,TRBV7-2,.,TGTGCCAGCACTAGAGTCCGAAGCACAGATACGCAGTATTTT,CASTRVRSTDTQYF
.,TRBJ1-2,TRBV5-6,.,TGTGCCAGCAGCTTGGAGAGAGGCTACTATGGCTACACCTTC,CASSLERGYYGYTF
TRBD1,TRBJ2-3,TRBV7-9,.,TGTGCCAGCAGCCCCCGGGACAGGGGGCGCTTAGCAGATACGCAGTATTTT,CASSPRDRGRLADTQYF
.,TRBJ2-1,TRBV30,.,TGTGCCTGGAGGAAAACCTCACCGGGGAGCTACAATGAGCAGTTCTTC,CAWRKTSPGSYNEQFF
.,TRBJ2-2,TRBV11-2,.,TGTGCCAGCAGAGACCTGGAGCGGTCGAACACCGGGGAGCTGTTTTTT,CASRDLERSNTGELFF
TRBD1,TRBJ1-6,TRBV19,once,TGTGCCAGTAGTATCTTCCCCCGTTCGGGACAGGGGGTTGATTCACCCCTCCACTTT,CASSIFPRSGQGVDSPLHF
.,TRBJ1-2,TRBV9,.,TGTGCCAGTACGATCGGGGGGGCAGACTATGGCTACACCTTC,CASTIGGADYGYTF
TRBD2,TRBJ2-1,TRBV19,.,TGTGCCAGTCAGACGTGGGGAGGGAATGAGCAGTTCTTC,CASQTWGGNEQFF
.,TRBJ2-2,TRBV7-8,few,TGTGCCAGCAGCTTATGGGACTTCAACGGGGAGCTGTTTTTT,CASSLWDFNGELFF
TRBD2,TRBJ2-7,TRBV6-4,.,TGTGCCAGCAGTGAAGGTTCTAGCGGGAGTATCTACGAGCAGTACTTC,CASSEGSSGSIYEQYF